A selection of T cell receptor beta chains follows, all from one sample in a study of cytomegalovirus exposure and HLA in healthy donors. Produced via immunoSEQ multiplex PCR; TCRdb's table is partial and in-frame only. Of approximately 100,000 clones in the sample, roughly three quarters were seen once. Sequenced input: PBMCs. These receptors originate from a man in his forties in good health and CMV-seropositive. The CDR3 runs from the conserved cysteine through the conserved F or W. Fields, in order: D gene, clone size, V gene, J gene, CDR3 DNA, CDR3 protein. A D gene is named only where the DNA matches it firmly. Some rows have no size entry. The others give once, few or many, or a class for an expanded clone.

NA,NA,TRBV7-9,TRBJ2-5,TGTGCCAGCAGCTTATCCCAGGGGTTAGAAGAGACCCAGTACTTC,CASSLSQGLEETQYF
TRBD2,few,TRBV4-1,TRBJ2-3,TGCGCCAGCAGCCCGATAATTATAATGACCAACTTAGCGGGGGGGCCAGATACGCAGTATTTT,CASSPIIIMTNLAGGPDTQYF
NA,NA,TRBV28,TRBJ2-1,TGTGCCAGCAGTTCTCCTCAGTATGAGCAGTTCTTC,CASSSPQYEQFF
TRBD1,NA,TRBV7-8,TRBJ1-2,TGTGCCAGCAGCGGAACCCATCCGGGACAGGGACTTGGCTACACCTTC,CASSGTHPGQGLGYTF
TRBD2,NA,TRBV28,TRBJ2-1,TGTGCCAGCAGTCCCGGGACTAGCGCAACCCGGCCCTACAATGAGCAGTTCTTC,CASSPGTSATRPYNEQFF
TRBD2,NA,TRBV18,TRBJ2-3,TGTGCCAGCTCGACTAGCAGCACAGATACGCAGTATTTT,CASSTSSTDTQYF
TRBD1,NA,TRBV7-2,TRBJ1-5,TGTGCCAGCAGCTTAGACAGGGGGGGTCAGCCCCAGCATTTT,CASSLDRGGQPQHF
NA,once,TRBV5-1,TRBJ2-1,TGCGCCAGCAGCGCCGAGGGGGAATCCTACAATGAGCAGCTCTTC,CASSAEGESYNEQLF
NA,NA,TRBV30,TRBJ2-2,TGTGCCTGGACCCCCGAAAGACTGAGCGGGGAGCTGTTTTTT,CAWTPERLSGELFF
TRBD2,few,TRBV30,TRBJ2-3,TGTGCCTGGAGTGTTGGCGGGAGTCAAGATACGCAGTATTTT,CAWSVGGSQDTQYF
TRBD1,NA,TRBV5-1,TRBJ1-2,TGCGCCAGCAGTCCCGGGACAGGGGGCGCTCTTGGCTATGGCTACACCTTC,CASSPGTGGALGYGYTF
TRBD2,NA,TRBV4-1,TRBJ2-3,TGCGCCAGCAGCCAAGATGGTCTAGCGGGAGGTAGCACAGATACGCAGTATTTT,CASSQDGLAGGSTDTQYF
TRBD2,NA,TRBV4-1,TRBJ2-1,TGCGCCAGCAGCCAAGAATCACTAGCGGGCTACAATGAGCAGTTCTTC,CASSQESLAGYNEQFF
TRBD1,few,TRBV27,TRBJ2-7,TGTGCCAGCAGTTTATCGATAGGGGGCGCGTCCTACGAGCAGTACTTC,CASSLSIGGASYEQYF
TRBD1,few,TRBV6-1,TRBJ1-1,TGTGCCAGCAGATTGACAGGGTGGGACACTGAAGCTTTCTTT,CASRLTGWDTEAFF
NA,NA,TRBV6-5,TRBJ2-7,TGTGCCAGCAGTTACTCTTATGGGCAGTCCTACGAGCAGTACTTC,CASSYSYGQSYEQYF
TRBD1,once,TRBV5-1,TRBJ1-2,TGCGCCAGCAGCTCTGCGGCAGGGGGGAACTATGGCTACACCTTC,CASSSAAGGNYGYTF
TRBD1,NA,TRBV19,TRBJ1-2,TGTGCCAGTACGACAGGGCGGCACCCTAACTATGGCTACACCTTC,CASTTGRHPNYGYTF
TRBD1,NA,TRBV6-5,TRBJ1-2,TGTGCCAGCAGTTACTCTGCAGGGGGCGTGGATGGCTACACCTTC,CASSYSAGGVDGYTF
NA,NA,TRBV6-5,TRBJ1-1,TGTGCCAGCAGTTACTCGAACGGGGTGGGAGCTTTCTTT,CASSYSNGVGAFF
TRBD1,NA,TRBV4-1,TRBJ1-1,TGCGCCAGCAGCCGACGACAGGGGATAGGGAACACTGAAGCTTTCTTT,CASSRRQGIGNTEAFF
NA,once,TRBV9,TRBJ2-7,TGTGCCAGCAGCGTAGGCGGGAACTCCTACGAGCAGTACTTC,CASSVGGNSYEQYF
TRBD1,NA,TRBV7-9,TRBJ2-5,TGTTCCAGCAGCTTGGCAGGACAGGGGAAAGAGACCCAGTACTTC,CSSSLAGQGKETQYF
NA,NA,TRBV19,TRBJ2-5,TGTGCCAGTAGTCAATACAGGGACCAAGAGACCCAGTACTTC,CASSQYRDQETQYF
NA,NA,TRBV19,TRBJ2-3,TGTGCCACGAGCGGGTCTCCCAGCGGTGGCACAGATACGCAGTATTTT,CATSGSPSGGTDTQYF
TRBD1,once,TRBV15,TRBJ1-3,TGTGCCACCAGCAGAGATCGCGGGACAGGAGGAAACACCATATATTTT,CATSRDRGTGGNTIYF
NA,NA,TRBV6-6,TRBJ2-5,TGTGCCAGCAGTTACTTTGGGGAGGAGACCCAGTACTTC,CASSYFGEETQYF
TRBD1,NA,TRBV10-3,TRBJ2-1,TGTGCCATCAAAAGGACAGGGGGCGAAAATGAGCAGTTCTTC,CAIKRTGGENEQFF
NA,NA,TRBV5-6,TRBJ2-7,TGTGCCAGCAGCCGTAGAGGCAGGGCGACCCACGAGCAGTACTTC,CASSRRGRATHEQYF
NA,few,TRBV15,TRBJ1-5,TGTGCCACCAGCAGAGGGGGGGGGTCAGATCAGCCCCAGCATTTT,CATSRGGGSDQPQHF
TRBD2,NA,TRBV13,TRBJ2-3,TGTGCCAGCAGCCCGAGTGGACTAGCGGGAGCGGATACGCAGTATTTT,CASSPSGLAGADTQYF
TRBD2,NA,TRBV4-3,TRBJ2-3,TGCGCCAGCAGCCAAGGGACTAGCGGGAGAATGGCGACAGATACGCAGTATTTT,CASSQGTSGRMATDTQYF
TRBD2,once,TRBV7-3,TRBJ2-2,TGTGCCAGCAGCCAAAGGACTAGCGGTATCACCGGGGAGCTGTTTTTT,CASSQRTSGITGELFF
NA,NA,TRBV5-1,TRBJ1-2,TGCGCCAGCAGCTTGGCCTGGGGCAGGGGAAACTATGGCTACACCTTC,CASSLAWGRGNYGYTF
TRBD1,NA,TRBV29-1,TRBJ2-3,TGCAGCGTTGTAGGGGGCCTCACAGATACGCAGTATTTT,CSVVGGLTDTQYF
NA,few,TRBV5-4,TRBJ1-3,TGTGCCAGCAGCTTGGTGGGGGCGAGCACCATATATTTT,CASSLVGASTIYF
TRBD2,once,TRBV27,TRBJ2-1,TGTGCCAGCAGTCTATTACTAGCGGGAAAAGTGAATGAGCAGTTCTTC,CASSLLLAGKVNEQFF
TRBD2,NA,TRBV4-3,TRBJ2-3,TGCGCCAGCAGCCAGGCCGGACTAGCGGGCGGAGATACGCAGTATTTT,CASSQAGLAGGDTQYF
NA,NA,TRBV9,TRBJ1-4,TGTGCCAGCAGCGTAGAGGGGGAAGCTAATGAAAAACTGTTTTTT,CASSVEGEANEKLFF
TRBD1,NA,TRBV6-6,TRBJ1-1,TGTGCCAGCAGCCAAACAGGGGGGATACGAACAGCTGAAGCTTTCTTT,CASSQTGGIRTAEAFF
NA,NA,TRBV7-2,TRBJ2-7,TGTGCCAGCAGCGAAAACCGGTGGGACTCTAGCTCCTACGAGCAGTACTTC,CASSENRWDSSSYEQYF
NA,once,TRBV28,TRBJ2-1,TGTGCCAGCAGTGTCCAGGGGGGCGATGAGCAGTTCTTC,CASSVQGGDEQFF
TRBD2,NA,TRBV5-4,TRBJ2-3,TGTGCCAGCAGGAGCGGGAGCGGCACAGATACGCAGTATTTT,CASRSGSGTDTQYF
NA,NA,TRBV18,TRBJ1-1,TGTGCCAGCGGTGGGGGGTTCACTGAAGCTTTCTTT,CASGGGFTEAFF
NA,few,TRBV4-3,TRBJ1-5,TGCGCCAGCAGCCAAACAAGAAAAAGGGGATACAATCAGCCCCAGCATTTT,CASSQTRKRGYNQPQHF
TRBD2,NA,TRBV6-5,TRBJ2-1,TGTGCCAGCAGAAAACTAGCGGGAGAACACAATGAGCAGTTCTTC,CASRKLAGEHNEQFF
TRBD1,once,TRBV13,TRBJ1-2,TGTGCCAGCAGCCGTTCCGGGACAGTCAAAGCTAACTATGGCTACACCTTC,CASSRSGTVKANYGYTF
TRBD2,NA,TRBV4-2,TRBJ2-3,TGTGCCAGCAGCCAAGAAATCGAACTAGCGGGGCCTGGTATCGAGCAGTATTTT,CASSQEIELAGPGIEQYF
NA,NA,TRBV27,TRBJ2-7,TGTGCCAGCCAACACTTACAGGGCTACGAGCAGTACTTC,CASQHLQGYEQYF
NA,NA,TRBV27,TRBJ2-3,TGTGCCAGCAGTTTCGGAGGCGGAACGCAGTATTTT,CASSFGGGTQYF
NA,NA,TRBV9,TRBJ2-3,TGTGCCAGCAGCTCCCCAGGTAGCGGAGGGAGCACAGATACGCAGTATTTT,CASSSPGSGGSTDTQYF
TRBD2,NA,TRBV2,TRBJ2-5,TGTGCCAGCAGGCCCAAGCGGGGGCAAGAGACCCAGTACTTC,CASRPKRGQETQYF
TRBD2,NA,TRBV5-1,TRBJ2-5,TGCGCCAGCAGCGGGACTAGCGGGAGCGCTCAAGAGACCCAGTACTTC,CASSGTSGSAQETQYF
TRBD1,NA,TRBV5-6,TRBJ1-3,TGTGCCAGCAGCGAGAACAGGGGTTACGACTCTGGAAACACCATATATTTT,CASSENRGYDSGNTIYF
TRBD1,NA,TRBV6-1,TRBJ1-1,TGTGCCAGCAGTAGTCCGGGACAGGGGGCCTCTGAAGCTTTCTTT,CASSSPGQGASEAFF